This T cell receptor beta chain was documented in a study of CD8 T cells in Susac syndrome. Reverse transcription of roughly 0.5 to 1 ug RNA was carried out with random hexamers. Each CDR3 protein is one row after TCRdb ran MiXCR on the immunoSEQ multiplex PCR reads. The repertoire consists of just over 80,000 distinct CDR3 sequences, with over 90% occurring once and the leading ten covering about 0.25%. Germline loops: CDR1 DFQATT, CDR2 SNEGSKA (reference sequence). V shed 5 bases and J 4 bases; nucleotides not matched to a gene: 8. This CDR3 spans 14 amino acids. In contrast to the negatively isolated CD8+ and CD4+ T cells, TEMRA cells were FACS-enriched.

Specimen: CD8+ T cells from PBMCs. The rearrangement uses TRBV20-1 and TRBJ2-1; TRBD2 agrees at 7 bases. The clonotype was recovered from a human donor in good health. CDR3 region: CSASSGAGYNEQFF. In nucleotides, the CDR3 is TGCAGTGCTTCTAGCGGCGCCGGGTACAATGAGCAGTTCTTC.